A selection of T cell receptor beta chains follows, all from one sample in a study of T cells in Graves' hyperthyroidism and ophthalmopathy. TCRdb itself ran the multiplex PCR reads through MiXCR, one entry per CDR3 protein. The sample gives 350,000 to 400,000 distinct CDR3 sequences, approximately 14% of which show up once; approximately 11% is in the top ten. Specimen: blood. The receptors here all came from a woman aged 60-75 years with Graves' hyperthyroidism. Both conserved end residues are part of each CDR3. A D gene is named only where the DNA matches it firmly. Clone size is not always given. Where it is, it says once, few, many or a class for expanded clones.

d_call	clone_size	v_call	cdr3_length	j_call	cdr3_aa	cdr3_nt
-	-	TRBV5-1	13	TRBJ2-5	CASSPDLSETQYF	TGCGCCAGCAGTCCGGACCTCTCAGAGACCCAGTACTTC
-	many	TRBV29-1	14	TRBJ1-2	CSARTAADNYGYTF	TGCAGCGCCCGGACAGCAGCAGATAACTATGGCTACACCTTC
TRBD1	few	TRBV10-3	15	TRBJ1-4	CAISEWGQGSEKLFF	TGTGCCATCAGTGAATGGGGACAGGGGAGTGAAAAACTGTTTTTT
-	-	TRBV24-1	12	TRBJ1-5	CATSTTGQPQHF	TGTGCCACCAGTACGACTGGTCAGCCCCAGCATTTT
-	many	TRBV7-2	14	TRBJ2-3	CASSLTRGPDTQYF	TGTGCCAGCAGTTTGACTAGAGGGCCAGATACGCAGTATTTT
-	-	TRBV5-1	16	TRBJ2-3	CASGRGQELSTDTQYF	TGCGCCAGCGGCCGGGGCCAAGAGCTTAGCACAGATACGCAGTATTTT
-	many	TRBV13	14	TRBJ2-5	CASSFLGESKTQYF	TGTGCCAGCAGCTTCCTCGGGGAATCTAAGACCCAGTACTTC
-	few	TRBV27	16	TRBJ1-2	CASSLIQGSTLGGYTF	TGTGCCAGCAGTTTAATACAGGGATCTACTCTAGGCGGCTACACCTTC
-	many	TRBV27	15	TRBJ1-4	CASSSRTGTNEKLFF	TGTGCCAGCAGTTCCCGGACTGGGACAAATGAAAAACTGTTTTTT
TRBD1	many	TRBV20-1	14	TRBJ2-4	CSAVRDRGKNIQYF	TGCAGTGCTGTCCGGGACAGGGGCAAAAACATTCAGTACTTC
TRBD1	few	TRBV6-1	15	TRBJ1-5	CASSEETGVWQPQHF	TGTGCCAGCAGTGAAGAAACAGGGGTTTGGCAGCCCCAGCATTTT
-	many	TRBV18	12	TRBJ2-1	CASSPPVGEQFF	TGTGCCAGCTCACCACCCGTGGGGGAGCAGTTCTTC
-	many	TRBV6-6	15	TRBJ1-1	CASSYSPGLDTEAFF	TGTGCCAGCAGTTACTCTCCGGGGCTAGACACTGAAGCTTTCTTT
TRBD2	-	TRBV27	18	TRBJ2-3	CASSLLAGDLGGTDTQYF	TGTGCCAGCAGTTTGCTAGCGGGAGATCTAGGGGGGACAGATACGCAGTATTTT
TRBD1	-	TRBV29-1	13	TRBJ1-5	CSARTGTNQPQHF	TGCAGCGCCCGGACAGGGACAAATCAGCCCCAGCATTTT
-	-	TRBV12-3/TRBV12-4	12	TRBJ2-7	CASQRATYEQYF	TGTGCCAGTCAACGGGCTACCTACGAGCAGTACTTC